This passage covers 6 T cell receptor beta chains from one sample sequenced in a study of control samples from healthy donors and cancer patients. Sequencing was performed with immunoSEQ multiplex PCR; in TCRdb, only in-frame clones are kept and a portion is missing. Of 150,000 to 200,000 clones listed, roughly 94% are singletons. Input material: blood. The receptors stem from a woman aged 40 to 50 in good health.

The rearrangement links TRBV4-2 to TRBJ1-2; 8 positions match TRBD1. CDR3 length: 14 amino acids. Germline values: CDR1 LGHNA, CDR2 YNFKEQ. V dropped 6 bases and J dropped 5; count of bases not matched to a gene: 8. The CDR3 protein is CASRPDREGYGYTF. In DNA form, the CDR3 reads TGTGCCAGCAGACCGGACAGGGAGGGATATGGCTACACCTTC.

The CDR3 DNA reads TGTGCCAGCAGCCAAGATCTCTATAGCAATCAGCCCCAGCATTTT. This sequence encodes CASSQDLYSNQPQHF. The chain combines TRBV4-2 with TRBJ1-5; D is ambiguous. V was trimmed by 0 bases and J by 0 bases, leaving 6 bases between them. Germline lookup yields CDR1 LGHNA and CDR2 YNFKEQ. The CDR3 is made up of 15 amino acids.

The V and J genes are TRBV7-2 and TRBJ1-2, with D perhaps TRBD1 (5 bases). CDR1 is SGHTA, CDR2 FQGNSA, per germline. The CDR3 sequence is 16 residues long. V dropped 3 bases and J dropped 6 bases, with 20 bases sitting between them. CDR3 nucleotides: TGTGCCAGCAGCTTGGGGGGGAGGGGACTAGAGGATGGCTACACCTTC. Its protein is CASSLGGRGLEDGYTF. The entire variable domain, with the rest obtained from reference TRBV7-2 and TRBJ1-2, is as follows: GAGVSQSPSNKVTEKGKDVELRCDPISGHTALYWYRQSLGQGLEFLIYFQGNSAPDKSGLPSDRFSAERTGGSVSTLTIQRTQQEDSAVYLCASSLGGRGLEDGYTFGSGTRLTVV.

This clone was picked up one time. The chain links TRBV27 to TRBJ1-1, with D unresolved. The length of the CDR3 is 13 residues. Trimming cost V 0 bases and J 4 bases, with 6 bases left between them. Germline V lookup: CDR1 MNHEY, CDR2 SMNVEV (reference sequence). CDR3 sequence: CASSLSAGTEAFF. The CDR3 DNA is TGTGCCAGCAGTTTATCTGCGGGCACTGAAGCTTTCTTT.

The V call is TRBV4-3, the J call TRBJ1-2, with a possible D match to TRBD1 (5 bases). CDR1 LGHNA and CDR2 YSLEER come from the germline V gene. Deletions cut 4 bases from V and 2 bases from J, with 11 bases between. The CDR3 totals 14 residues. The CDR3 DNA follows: TGCGCCAGCAGCCCCGACAGCTTGAACTATGGCTACACCTTC. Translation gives CASSPDSLNYGYTF.

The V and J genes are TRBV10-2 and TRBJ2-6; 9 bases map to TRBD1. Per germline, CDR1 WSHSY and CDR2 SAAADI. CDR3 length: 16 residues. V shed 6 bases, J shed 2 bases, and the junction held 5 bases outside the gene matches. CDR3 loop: CASRGNRGPGANVLTF. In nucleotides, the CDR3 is TGCGCCAGCAGGGGGAACAGGGGGCCTGGGGCCAACGTCCTGACTTTC.